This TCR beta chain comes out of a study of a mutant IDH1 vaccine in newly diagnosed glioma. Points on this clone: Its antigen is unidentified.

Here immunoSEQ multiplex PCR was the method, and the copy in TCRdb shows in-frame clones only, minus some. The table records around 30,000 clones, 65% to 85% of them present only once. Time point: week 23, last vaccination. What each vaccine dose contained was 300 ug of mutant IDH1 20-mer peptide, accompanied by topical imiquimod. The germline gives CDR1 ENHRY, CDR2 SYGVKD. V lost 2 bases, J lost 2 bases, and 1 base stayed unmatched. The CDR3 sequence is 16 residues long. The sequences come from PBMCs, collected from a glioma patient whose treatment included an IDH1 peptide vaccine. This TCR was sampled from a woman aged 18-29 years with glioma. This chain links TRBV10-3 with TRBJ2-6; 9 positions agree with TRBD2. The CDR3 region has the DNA TGTGCCATCAGTGAGAGCGGGGGGACTGGGGCCAACGTCCTGACTTTC. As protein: CAISESGGTGANVLTF.